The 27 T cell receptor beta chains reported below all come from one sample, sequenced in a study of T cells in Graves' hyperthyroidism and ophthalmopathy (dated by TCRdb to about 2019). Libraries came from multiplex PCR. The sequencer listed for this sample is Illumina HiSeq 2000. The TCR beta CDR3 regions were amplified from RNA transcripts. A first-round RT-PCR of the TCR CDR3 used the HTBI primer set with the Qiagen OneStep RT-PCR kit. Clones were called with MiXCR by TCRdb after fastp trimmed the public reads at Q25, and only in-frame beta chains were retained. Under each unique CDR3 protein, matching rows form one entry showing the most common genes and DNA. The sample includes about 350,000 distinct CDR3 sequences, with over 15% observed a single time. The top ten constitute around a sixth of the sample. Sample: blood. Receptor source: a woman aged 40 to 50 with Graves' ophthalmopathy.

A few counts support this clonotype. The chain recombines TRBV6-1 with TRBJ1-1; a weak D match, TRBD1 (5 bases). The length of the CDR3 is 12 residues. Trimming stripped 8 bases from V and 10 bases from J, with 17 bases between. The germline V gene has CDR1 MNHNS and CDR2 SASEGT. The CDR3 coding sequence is TGTGCCAGCCAAAAAGAGGGGAGGGGAGCTTTCTTT. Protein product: CASQKEGRGAFF.

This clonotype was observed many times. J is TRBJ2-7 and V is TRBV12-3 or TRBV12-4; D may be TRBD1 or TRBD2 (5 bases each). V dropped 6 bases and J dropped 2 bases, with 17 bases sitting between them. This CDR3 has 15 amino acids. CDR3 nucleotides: TGTGCCAGCAGCCCACCGGGACGACGAGCCTACGAGCAGTACTTC. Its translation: CASSPPGRRAYEQYF.

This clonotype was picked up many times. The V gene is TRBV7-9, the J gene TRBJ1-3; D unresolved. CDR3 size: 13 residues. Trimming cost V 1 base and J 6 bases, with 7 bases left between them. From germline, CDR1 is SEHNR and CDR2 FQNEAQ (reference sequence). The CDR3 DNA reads TGTGCCAGCAGCTTAGGCTTCGAAAACACCATATATTTT. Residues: CASSLGFENTIYF.

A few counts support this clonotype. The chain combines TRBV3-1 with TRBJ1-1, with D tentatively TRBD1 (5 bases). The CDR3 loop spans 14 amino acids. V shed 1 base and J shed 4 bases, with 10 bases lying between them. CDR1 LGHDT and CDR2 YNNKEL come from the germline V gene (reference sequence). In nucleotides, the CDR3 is TGTGCCAGCAGCCAAGCAGGGAGCCTCACTGAAGCTTTCTTT. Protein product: CASSQAGSLTEAFF.

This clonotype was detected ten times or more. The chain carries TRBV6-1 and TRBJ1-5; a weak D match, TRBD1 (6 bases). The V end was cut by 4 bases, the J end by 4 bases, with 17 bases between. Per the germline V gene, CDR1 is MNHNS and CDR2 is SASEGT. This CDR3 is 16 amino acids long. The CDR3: CASSGGARGRNQPQHF. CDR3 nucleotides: TGTGCCAGCAGTGGGGGGGCTAGGGGGAGGAATCAGCCCCAGCATTTT.

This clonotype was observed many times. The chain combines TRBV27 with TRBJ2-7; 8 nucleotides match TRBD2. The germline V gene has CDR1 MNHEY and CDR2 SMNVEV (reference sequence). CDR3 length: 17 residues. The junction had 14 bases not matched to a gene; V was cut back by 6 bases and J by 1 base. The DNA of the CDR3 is TGTGCCAGCAGACCCTGGCCCTATCGCGGGAGGTCCTACGAGCAGTACTTC. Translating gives CASRPWPYRGRSYEQYF.

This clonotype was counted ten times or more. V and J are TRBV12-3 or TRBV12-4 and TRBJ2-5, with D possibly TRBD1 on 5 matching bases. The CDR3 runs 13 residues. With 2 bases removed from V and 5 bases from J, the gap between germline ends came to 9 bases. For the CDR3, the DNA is TGTGCCAGCAGTTTACGGACACGGGAGACCCAGTACTTC. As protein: CASSLRTRETQYF.

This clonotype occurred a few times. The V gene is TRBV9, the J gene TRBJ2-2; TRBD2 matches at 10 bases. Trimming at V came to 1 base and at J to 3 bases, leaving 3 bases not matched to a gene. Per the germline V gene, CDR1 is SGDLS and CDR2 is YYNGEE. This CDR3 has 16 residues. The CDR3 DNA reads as TGTGCCAGCAGCGTAAGCGGGAGGGCCTACACCGGGGAGCTGTTTTTT. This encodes CASSVSGRAYTGELFF.

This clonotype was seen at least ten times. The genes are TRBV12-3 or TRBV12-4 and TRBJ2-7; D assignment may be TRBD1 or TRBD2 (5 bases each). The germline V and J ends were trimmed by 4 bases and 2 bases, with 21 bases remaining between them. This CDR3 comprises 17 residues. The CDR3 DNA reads TGTGCCAGCAGTTCCGGACGCCGGGGCTGGGTTCCCTACGAGCAGTACTTC. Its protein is CASSSGRRGWVPYEQYF.

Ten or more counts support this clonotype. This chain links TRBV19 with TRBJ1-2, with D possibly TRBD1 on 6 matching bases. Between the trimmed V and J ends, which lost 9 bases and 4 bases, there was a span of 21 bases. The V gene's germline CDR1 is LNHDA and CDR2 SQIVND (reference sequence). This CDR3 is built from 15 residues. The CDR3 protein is CASGMGGPNFYGYTF. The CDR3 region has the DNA TGTGCCAGCGGGATGGGGGGGCCTAATTTCTATGGCTACACCTTC. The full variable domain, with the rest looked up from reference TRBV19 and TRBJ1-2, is DGGITQSPKYLFRKEGQNVTLSCEQNLNHDAMYWYRQDPGQGLRLIYYSQIVNDFQKGDIAEGYSVSREKKESFPLTVTSAQKNPTAFYLCASGMGGPNFYGYTFGSGTRLTVV.

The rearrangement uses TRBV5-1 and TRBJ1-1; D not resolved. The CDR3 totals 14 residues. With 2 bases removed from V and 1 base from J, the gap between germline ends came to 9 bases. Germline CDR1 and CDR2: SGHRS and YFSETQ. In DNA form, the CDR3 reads TGCGCCAGCAGCTTCACGACAAGGAACACTGAAGCTTTCTTT. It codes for CASSFTTRNTEAFF.

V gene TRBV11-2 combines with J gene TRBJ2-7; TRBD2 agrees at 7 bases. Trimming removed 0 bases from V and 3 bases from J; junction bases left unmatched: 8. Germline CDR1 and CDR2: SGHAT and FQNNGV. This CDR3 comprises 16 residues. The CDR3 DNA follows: TGTGCCAGCAGCTTAGATGGGGGGTCTAGCGGCTACGAGCAGTACTTC. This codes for CASSLDGGSSGYEQYF.

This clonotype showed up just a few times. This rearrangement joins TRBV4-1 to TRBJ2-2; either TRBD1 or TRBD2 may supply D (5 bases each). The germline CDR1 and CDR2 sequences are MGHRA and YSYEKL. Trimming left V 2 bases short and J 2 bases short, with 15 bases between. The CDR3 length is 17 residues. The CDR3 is CASSQPTGTANTGELFF. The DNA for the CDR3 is TGCGCCAGCAGCCAACCCACCGGGACCGCAAACACCGGGGAGCTGTTTTTT.

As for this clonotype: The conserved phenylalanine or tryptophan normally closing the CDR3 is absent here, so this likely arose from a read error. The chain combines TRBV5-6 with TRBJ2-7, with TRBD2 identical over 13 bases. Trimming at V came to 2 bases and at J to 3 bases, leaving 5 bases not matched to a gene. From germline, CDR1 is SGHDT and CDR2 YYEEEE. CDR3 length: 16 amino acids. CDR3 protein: CASSFVGTSGIYEQYL. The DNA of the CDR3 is TGTGCCAGCAGCTTTGTCGGGACTAGCGGGATCTACGAGCAGTACTTA.

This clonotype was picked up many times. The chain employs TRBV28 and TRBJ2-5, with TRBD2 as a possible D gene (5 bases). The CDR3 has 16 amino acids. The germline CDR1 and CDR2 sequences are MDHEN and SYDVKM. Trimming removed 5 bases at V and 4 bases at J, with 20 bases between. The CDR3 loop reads CASSTLYGPEGETQYF. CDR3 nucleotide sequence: TGTGCCAGCAGTACCCTCTATGGCCCAGAGGGAGAGACCCAGTACTTC.

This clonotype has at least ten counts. CDR3 in DNA: TGCAGCGTTGATGGGAAAGGGGAGACCCAGTACTTC. This sequence encodes CSVDGKGETQYF. The V call is TRBV29-1, the J call TRBJ2-5; D uncertain. This CDR3 is built from 12 residues. Germline V gene sequence: CDR1 SQVTM, CDR2 ANQGSEA. The V gene lost 3 bases and the J gene lost 5 bases, with 10 bases spanning the gap. Supplemented by reference TRBV29-1 and TRBJ2-5, the full variable domain reads SAVISQKPSRDICQRGTSLTIQCQVDSQVTMMFWYRQQPGQSLTLIATANQGSEATYESGFVIDKFPISRPNLTFSTLTVSNMSPEDSSIYLCSVDGKGETQYFGPGTRLLVL.

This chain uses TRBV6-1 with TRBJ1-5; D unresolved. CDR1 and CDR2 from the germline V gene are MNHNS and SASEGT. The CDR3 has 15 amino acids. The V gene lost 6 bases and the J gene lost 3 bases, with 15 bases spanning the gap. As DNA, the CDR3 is TGTGCCAGCAGGGGTGCCCTGGTCCCCAATCAGCCCCAGCATTTT. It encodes CASRGALVPNQPQHF.

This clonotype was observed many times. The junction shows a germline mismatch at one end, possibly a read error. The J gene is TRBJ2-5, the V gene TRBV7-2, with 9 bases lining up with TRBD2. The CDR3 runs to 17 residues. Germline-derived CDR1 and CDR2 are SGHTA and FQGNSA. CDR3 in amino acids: CASSLGTSSPYQETQYF. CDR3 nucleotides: TGTGCCAGTAGCTTAGGGACTAGCTCGCCGTACCAAGAGACCCAGTACTTC.

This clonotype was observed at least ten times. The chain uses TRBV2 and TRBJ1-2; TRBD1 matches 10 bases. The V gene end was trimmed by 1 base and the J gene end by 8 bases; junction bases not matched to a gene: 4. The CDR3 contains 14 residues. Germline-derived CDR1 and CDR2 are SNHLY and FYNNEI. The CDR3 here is CASSEGQGAKGYTF. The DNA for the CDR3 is TGTGCCAGCAGTGAAGGACAGGGGGCAAAAGGCTACACCTTC.

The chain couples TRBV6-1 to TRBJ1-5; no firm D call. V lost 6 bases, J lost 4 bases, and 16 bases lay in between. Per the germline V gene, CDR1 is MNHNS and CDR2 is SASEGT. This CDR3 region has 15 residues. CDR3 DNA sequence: TGTGCCAGCAGCACTCAAGGACTGACTAATCAGCCCCAGCATTTT. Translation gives CASSTQGLTNQPQHF.

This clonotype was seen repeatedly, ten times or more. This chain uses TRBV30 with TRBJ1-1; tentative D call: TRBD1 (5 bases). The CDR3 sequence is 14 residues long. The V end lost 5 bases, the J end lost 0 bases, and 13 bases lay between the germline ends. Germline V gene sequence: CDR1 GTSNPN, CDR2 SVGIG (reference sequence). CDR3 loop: CAWFPRVLNTEAFF. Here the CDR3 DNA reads TGTGCCTGGTTTCCCAGGGTGTTGAACACTGAAGCTTTCTTT.

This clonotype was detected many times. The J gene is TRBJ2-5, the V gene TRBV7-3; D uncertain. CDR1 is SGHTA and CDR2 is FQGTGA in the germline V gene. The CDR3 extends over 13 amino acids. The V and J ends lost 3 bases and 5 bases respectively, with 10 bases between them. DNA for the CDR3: TGTGCCAGCAGCTTGATGACCGGGGAGACCCAGTACTTC. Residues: CASSLMTGETQYF.

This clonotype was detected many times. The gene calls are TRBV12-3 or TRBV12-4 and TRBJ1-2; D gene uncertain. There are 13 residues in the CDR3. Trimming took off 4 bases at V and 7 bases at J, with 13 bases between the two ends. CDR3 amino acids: CASSSVLWGGYTF. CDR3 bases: TGTGCCAGCAGTTCTGTACTTTGGGGTGGCTACACCTTC.

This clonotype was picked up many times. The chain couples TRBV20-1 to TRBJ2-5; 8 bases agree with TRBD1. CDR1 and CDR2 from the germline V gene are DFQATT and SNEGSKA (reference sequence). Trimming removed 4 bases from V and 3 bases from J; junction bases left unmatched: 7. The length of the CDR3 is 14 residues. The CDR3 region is CSAKGTGPKETQYF. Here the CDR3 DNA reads TGCAGTGCTAAGGGGACAGGCCCAAAAGAGACCCAGTACTTC.

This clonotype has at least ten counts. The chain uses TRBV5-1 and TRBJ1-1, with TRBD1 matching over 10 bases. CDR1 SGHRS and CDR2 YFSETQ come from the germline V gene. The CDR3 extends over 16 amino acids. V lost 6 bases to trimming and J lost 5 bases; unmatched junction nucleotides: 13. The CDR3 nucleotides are TGCGCCAGCAATTCCGGGACAGGGGCCCCTAGGACTGAAGCTTTCTTT. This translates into CASNSGTGAPRTEAFF.

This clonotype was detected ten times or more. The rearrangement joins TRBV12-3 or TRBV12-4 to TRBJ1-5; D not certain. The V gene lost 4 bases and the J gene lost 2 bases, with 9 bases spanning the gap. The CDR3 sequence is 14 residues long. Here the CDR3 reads CASSSGRRNQPQHF. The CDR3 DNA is TGTGCCAGCAGTTCCGGACGTCGCAATCAGCCCCAGCATTTT.

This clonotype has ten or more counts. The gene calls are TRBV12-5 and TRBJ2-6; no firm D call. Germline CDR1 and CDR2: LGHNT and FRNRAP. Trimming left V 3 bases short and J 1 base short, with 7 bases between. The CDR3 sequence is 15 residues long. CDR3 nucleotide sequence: TGTGCTAGTGGTTTTGGGCTGTCTGGGGCCAACGTCCTGACTTTC. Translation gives CASGFGLSGANVLTF.